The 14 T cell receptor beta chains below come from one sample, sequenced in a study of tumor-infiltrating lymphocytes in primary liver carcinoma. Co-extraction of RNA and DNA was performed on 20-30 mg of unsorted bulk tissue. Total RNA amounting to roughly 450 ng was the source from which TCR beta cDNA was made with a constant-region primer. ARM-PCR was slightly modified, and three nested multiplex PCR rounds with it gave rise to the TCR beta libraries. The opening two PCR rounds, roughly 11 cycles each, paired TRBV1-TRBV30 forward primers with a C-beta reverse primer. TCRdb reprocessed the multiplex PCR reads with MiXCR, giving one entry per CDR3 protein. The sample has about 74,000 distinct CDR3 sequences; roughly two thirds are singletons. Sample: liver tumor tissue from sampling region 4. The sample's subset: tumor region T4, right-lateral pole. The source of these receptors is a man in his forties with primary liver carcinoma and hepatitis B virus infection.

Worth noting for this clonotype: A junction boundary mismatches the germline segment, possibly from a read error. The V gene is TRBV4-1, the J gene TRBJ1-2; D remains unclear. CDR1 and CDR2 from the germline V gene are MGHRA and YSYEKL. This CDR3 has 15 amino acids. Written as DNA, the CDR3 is TGCGCCAGCAGCTTCACTCCCCTGGCTGAGGACGGCTATTCCTTC. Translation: CASSFTPLAEDGYSF.

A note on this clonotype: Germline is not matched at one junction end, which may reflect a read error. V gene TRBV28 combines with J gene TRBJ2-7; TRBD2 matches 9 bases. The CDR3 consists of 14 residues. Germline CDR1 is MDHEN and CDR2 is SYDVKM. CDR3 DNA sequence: TGTGCCTGCAGTTTAGCAGGACTAGCGCTCGAGCAGTATTTC. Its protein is CACSLAGLALEQYF. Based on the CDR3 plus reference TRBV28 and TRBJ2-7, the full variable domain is DVKVTQSSRYLVKRTGEKVFLECVQDMDHENMFWYRQDPGLGLRLIYFSYDVKMKEKGDIPEGYSVSREKKERFSLILESASTNQTSMYLCACSLAGLALEQYFGPGTRLTVT.

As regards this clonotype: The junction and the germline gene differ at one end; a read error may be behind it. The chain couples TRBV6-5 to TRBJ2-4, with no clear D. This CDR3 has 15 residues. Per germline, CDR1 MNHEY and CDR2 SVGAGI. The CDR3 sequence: CASRTTALTKNTQYF. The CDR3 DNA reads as TGTGCCAGCAGGACGACTGCGTTAACCAAAAACACTCAGTACTTC.

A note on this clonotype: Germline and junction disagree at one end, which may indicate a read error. DNA of the CDR3: TGTGCTAGCAGTTACTTTGTCCGGGCCCCGAGGTGGAATTCACCCCTCCACTTT. Residues: CASSYFVRAPRWNSPLHF. V and J are TRBV6-6 and TRBJ1-6, with D uncertain. CDR1 is MNHNY and CDR2 is SVGAGI in the germline V gene (reference sequence). This CDR3 comprises 18 residues.

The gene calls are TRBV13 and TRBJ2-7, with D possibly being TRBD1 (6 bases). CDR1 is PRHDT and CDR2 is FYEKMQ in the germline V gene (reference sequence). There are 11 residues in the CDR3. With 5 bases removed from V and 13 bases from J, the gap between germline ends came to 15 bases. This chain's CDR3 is CASSLGQSGYF. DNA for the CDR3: TGTGCCAGCAGCCTCGGACAGTCTGGTTACTTC.

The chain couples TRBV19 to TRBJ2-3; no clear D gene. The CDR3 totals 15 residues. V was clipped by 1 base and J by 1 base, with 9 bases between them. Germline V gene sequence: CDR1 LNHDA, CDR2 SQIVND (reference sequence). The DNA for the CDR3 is TGTGCCAGTAGTATAGTAGGCGCCGGCACAGATACGCAGTATTTT. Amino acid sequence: CASSIVGAGTDTQYF.

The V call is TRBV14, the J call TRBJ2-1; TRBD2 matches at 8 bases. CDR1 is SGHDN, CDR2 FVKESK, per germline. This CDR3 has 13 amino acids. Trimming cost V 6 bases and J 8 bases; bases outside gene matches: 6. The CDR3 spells CASRPGTRDEQFF. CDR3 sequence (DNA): TGTGCCAGCAGACCCGGGACTAGGGATGAGCAGTTCTTC.

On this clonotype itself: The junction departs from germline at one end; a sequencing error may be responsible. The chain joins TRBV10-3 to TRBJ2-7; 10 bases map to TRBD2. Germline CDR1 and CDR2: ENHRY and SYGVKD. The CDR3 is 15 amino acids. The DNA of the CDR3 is TGTGCCATCGGTGACGCCCTAGCGGGGGCGGGAGAGCAGTACTTC. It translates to CAIGDALAGAGEQYF.

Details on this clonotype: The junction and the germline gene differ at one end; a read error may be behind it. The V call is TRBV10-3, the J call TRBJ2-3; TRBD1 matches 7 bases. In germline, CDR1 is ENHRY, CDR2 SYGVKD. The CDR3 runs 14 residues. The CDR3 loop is CDIKVGTGTDTQYF. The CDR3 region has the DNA TGTGACATCAAGGTTGGGACAGGCACAGATACGCAGTATTTT.

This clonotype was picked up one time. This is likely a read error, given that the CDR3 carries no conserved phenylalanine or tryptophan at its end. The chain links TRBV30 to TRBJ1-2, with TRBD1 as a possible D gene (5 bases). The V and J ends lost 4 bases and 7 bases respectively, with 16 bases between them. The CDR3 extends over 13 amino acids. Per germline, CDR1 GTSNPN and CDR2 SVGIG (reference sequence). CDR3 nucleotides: TGTGCCTGGACCTCCGGGGGACGCGGTGGCTACACCGTC. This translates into CAWTSGGRGGYTV.

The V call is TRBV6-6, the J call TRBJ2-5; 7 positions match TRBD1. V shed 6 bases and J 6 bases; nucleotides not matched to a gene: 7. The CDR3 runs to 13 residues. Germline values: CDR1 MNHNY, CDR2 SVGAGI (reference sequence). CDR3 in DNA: TGTGCCAGCAGCACAGGGGTAGGGAAGACCCAGTACTTC. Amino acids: CASSTGVGKTQYF.

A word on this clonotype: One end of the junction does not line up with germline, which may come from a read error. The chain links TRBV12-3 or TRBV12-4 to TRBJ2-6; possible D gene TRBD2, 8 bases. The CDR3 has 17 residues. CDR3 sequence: CGSSLAGQTSGANVLTF. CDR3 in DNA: TGTGGCAGCAGTTTAGCGGGACAGACCTCTGGGGCCAACGTCCTGACTTTC.

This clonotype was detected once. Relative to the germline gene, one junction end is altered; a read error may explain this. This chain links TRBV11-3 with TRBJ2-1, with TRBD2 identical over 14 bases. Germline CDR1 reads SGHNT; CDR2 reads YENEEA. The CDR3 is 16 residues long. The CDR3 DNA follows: TGTGCCATTAGCTTATCAGGGACTAGCGGGAGAGGTGAGCAATTCTTC. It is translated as CAISLSGTSGRGEQFF.

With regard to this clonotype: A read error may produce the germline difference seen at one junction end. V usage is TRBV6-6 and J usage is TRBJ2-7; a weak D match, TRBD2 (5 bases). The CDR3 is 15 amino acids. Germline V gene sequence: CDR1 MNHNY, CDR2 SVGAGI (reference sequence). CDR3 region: CAGSYSKRKRHEQYF. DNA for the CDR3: TGTGCCGGCAGTTACTCTAAGCGGAAGCGGCACGAGCAGTACTTC.